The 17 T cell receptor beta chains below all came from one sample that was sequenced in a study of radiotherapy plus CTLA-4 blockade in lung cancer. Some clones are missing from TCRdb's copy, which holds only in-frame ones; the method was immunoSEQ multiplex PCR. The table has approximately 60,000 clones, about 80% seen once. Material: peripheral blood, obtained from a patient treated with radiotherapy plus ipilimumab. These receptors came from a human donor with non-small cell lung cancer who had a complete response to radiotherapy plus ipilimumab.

The CDR3 nucleotides are TGTGCCAGCAGCAAAGTTAGCCCGCGCCGGGACGAGCAGTACGTC. It is translated as CASSKVSPRRDEQYV. V usage is TRBV21-1 and J usage is TRBJ2-7. TRBV21-1 is designated a pseudogene. The CDR3 length is 15 residues.

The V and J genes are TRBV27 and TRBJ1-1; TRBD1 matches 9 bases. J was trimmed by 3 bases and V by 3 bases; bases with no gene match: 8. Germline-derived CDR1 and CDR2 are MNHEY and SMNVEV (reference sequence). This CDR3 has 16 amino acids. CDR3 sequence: CASSFYRGLFYTEAFF. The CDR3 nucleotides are TGTGCCAGCAGTTTTTACAGGGGGCTCTTTTACACTGAAGCTTTCTTT.

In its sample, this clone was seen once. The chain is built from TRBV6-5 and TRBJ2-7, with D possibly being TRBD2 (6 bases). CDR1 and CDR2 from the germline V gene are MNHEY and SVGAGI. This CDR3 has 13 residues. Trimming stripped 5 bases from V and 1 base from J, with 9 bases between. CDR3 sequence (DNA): TGTGCCAGCAGTGCTAGCGAGTCCTACGAGCAGTACGTC. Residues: CASSASESYEQYV.

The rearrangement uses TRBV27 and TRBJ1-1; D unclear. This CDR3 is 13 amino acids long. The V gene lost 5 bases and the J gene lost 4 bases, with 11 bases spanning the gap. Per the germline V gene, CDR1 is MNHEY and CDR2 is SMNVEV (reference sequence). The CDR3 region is CASSAPRATEAFF. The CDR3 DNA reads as TGTGCCAGCAGTGCCCCTAGGGCCACTGAAGCTTTCTTT.

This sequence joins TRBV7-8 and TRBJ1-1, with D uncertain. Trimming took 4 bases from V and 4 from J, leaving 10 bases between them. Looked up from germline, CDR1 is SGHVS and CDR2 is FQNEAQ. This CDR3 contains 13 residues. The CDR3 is CASSSRLATEAFF. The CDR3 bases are TGTGCCAGCAGCTCTAGACTCGCCACTGAAGCTTTCTTT.

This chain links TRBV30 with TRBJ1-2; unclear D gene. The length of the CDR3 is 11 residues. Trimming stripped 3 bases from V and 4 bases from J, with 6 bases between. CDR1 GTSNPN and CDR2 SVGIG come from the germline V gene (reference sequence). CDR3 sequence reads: CAWRDFYGYTF. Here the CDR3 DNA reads TGTGCCTGGAGGGATTTCTATGGCTACACCTTC. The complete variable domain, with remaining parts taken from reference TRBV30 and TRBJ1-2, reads SQTIHQWPATLVQPVGSPLSLECTVEGTSNPNLYWYRQAAGRGLQLLFYSVGIGQISSEVPQNLSASRPQDRQFILSSKKLLLSDSGFYLCAWRDFYGYTFGSGTRLTVV.

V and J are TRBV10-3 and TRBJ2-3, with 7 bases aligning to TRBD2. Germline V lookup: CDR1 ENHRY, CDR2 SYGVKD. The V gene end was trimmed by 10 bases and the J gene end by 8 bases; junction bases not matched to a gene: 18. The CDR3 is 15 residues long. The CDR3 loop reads CATRESAGWEGTQYF. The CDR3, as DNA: TGTGCCACCAGGGAAAGTGCGGGGTGGGAGGGTACGCAGTATTTT.

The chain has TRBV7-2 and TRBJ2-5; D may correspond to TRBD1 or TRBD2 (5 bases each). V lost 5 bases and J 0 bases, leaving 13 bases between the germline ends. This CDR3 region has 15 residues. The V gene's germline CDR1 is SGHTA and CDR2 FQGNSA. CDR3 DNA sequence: TGTGCCAGCAGCATACGGGGACCGTACCAAGAGACCCAGTACTTC. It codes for CASSIRGPYQETQYF.

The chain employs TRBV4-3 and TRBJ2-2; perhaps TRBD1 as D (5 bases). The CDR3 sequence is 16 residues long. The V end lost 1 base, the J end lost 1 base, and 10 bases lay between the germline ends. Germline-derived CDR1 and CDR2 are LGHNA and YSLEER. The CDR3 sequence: CASSQVPQGNTGELFF. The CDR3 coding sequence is TGCGCCAGCAGCCAAGTTCCCCAGGGGAACACCGGGGAGCTGTTTTTT.

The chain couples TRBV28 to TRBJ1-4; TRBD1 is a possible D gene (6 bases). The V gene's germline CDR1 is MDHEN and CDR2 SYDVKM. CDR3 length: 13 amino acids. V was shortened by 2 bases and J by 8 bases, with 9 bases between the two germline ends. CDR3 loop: CASSLNRDEKLFF. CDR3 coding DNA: TGTGCCAGCAGTTTAAACAGGGACGAAAAACTGTTTTTT.

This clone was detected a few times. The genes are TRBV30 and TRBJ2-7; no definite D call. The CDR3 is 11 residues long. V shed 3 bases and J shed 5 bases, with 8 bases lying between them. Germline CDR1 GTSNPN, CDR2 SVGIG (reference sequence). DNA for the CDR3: TGTGCCTGGAGCCTCGCGGACGAGCAGTACGTC. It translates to CAWSLADEQYV.

The CDR3 DNA follows: TGTGCCAGCAGCTTAGGAGCATCCGGGAATAATGAAAAACTGTTTTTT. Its translation is CASSLGASGNNEKLFF. J is TRBJ1-4 and V is TRBV7-9; D is unresolved. The germline gives CDR1 SEHNR, CDR2 FQNEAQ (reference sequence). Trimming removed 1 base at V and 4 bases at J, with 13 bases between. This CDR3 region has 16 residues.

The CDR3 loop reads CASSYGDRGNGYTF. The CDR3 DNA sequence: TGTGCCAGCAGTTATGGGGACAGGGGAAATGGCTACACCTTC. J is TRBJ1-2 and V is TRBV6-1, with 10 bases aligning to TRBD1. CDR3 size: 14 residues. The V and J ends lost 5 bases and 6 bases, in that order; junction bases with no gene match: 6. Germline CDR1 is MNHNS and CDR2 is SASEGT.

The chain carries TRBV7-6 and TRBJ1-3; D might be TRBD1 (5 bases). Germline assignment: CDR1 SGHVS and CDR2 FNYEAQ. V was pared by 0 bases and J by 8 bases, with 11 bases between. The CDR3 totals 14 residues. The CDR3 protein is CASSLAGEADTIYF. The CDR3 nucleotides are TGTGCCAGCAGCTTAGCAGGGGAGGCGGACACCATATATTTT. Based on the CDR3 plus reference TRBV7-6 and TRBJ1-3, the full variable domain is GAGVSQSPRYKVTKRGQDVALRCDPISGHVSLYWYRQALGQGPEFLTYFNYEAQQDKSGLPNDRFSAERPEGSISTLTIQRTEQRDSAMYRCASSLAGEADTIYFGEGSWLTVV.

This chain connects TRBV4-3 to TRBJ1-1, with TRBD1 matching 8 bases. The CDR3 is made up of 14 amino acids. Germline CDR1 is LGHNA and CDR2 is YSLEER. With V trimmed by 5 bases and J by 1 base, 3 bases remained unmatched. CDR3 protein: CASSEGQANTEAFF. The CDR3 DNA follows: TGCGCCAGCAGCGAGGGACAGGCGAACACTGAAGCTTTCTTT.

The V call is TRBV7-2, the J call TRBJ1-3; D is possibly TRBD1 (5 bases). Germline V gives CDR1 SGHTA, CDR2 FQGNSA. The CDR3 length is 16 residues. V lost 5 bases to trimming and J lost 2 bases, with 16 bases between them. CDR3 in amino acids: CASSTGTPGTGNTIYF. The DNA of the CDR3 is TGTGCCAGCAGCACCGGGACCCCCGGCACTGGAAACACCATATATTTT.

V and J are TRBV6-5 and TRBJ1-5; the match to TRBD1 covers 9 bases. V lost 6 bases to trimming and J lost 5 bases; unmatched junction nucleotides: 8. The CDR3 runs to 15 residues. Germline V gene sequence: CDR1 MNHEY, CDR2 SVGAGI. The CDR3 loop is CASSSNRDRDQPQHF. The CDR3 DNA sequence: TGTGCCAGCAGCTCTAACCGGGACAGGGATCAGCCCCAGCATTTT.